Listed below are T cell receptor beta chains from one sample, sequenced in a study of post-analysis software for immune sequencing data. One entry per CDR3 protein results from TCRdb running MiXCR on the PCR reads. The sample contains hundreds of thousands of distinct CDR3 sequences, over 45% of which appear only once. The specimen was blood. Every receptor here comes from a girl aged 2 to 10 with multiple sclerosis. The CDR3 runs from the conserved cysteine through the conserved F or W. Each record gives: V gene, D gene, clone size, J gene, CDR3 DNA, CDR3 protein. A D gene is named only where the DNA matches it firmly. Clone sizes are given selectively: once, few, many, or a class where the clone is expanded.

V: TRBV7-6
D: -
size: once
J: TRBJ2-7
DNA: TGTGCCAGCAGCTTAGAAGGTCCCAGGCGGTACGAGCAGTACTTC
CDR3: CASSLEGPRRYEQYF

V: TRBV12-3/TRBV12-4
D: -
size: -
J: TRBJ2-5
DNA: TGTGCCAGCAGGGGATCCCTAGGGCAAGAGACCCAGTACTTC
CDR3: CASRGSLGQETQYF

V: TRBV7-6
D: -
size: -
J: TRBJ1-5
DNA: TGTGCCAGCAGCTCGGGGAGTAATCAGCCCCAGCATTTT
CDR3: CASSSGSNQPQHF

V: TRBV6-5
D: TRBD1
size: -
J: TRBJ2-7
DNA: TGTGCCAGCAGAAGACAGGGACAGGGTTACGAGCAGTACTTC
CDR3: CASRRQGQGYEQYF

V: TRBV12-3/TRBV12-4
D: -
size: -
J: TRBJ1-2
DNA: TGTGCCTGCAGTTTTAGGGATAACTATGGCTACACCTTC
CDR3: CACSFRDNYGYTF

V: TRBV5-1
D: -
size: -
J: TRBJ2-1
DNA: TGCGCCAGCAGCTTGGCCTCCCCGAACGAGCAGTTCTTC
CDR3: CASSLASPNEQFF

V: TRBV7-2
D: -
size: few
J: TRBJ2-5
DNA: TGTGCCAGCAGCTTTCACGGGGCCGAGGGAGAGACCCAGTACTTC
CDR3: CASSFHGAEGETQYF

V: TRBV7-9
D: -
size: -
J: TRBJ2-3
DNA: TGTGCCAGCAGCCCTCCGACTCTGAGCACAGATACGCAGTATTTT
CDR3: CASSPPTLSTDTQYF

V: TRBV27
D: TRBD1
size: once
J: TRBJ1-2
DNA: TGTGCCAGCAGTTTCCTGACAGGGAAGGGTGGCTACACCTTC
CDR3: CASSFLTGKGGYTF

V: TRBV27
D: -
size: few
J: TRBJ2-5
DNA: TGTGCCAGCAGTCCTCCGACAGGCCGGACCCAGTACTTC
CDR3: CASSPPTGRTQYF

V: TRBV29-1
D: TRBD2
size: -
J: TRBJ2-1
DNA: TGCAGCGTGATCCGGGACTACAATTACAATGAGCAGTTCTTC
CDR3: CSVIRDYNYNEQFF

V: TRBV20-1
D: TRBD1
size: -
J: TRBJ2-1
DNA: TGCAGTGCTAGTTCAGGGGGCAATGAGCAGTTCTTC
CDR3: CSASSGGNEQFF

V: TRBV3-1
D: TRBD2
size: -
J: TRBJ2-6
DNA: TGTGCCAGCAGCCAAGGAACTGGACTAGCGGACTCTGGGGCCAACGTCCTGACTTTC
CDR3: CASSQGTGLADSGANVLTF

V: TRBV7-3
D: -
size: -
J: TRBJ1-2
DNA: TGTGCCAGCAGCCCCGGCGGGGACAACTATGGCTACACCTTC
CDR3: CASSPGGDNYGYTF

V: TRBV7-2
D: -
size: -
J: TRBJ2-7
DNA: TGTGCCAGCAGCCCGACAAAGGCGACATGGAAGGACGAGCAGTACTTC
CDR3: CASSPTKATWKDEQYF

V: TRBV2
D: -
size: few
J: TRBJ2-7
DNA: TGTGCCAGCAGTGACCTAGCGTACGAGCAGTACTTC
CDR3: CASSDLAYEQYF

V: TRBV29-1
D: TRBD1
size: -
J: TRBJ1-2
DNA: TGCAGCGCCTTATCGGACAGGGTCTATGGCTACACCTTC
CDR3: CSALSDRVYGYTF

V: TRBV7-9
D: -
size: -
J: TRBJ2-3
DNA: TGTGCCAGCAGCTTAGCGGGGACACCCGCTGGAGATACGCAGTATTTT
CDR3: CASSLAGTPAGDTQYF

V: TRBV7-2
D: -
size: -
J: TRBJ1-2
DNA: TGTGCCAGCAGTGGGGGTGGACGGTATGGCTACACCTTC
CDR3: CASSGGGRYGYTF

V: TRBV4-1
D: -
size: few
J: TRBJ2-1
DNA: TGCGCCAGCAGCCAGGTACTGGGGCGGGAGCAGTTCTTC
CDR3: CASSQVLGREQFF

V: TRBV4-1
D: TRBD1
size: -
J: TRBJ2-4
DNA: TGCGCCAGCAGGAATCGACAGGGGGGGGACATTCAGTACTTC
CDR3: CASRNRQGGDIQYF

V: TRBV15
D: -
size: few
J: TRBJ2-4
DNA: TGTGCCACCAGCAGAGATGAGGGGGACCCAAGGGACATTCAGTACTTC
CDR3: CATSRDEGDPRDIQYF

V: TRBV5-1
D: TRBD1
size: -
J: TRBJ2-4
DNA: TGCGCCAGCAGCCCGGACAGGAAAAACATTCAGTACTTC
CDR3: CASSPDRKNIQYF

V: TRBV20-1
D: -
size: few
J: TRBJ2-7
DNA: TGCAGTGCTCGAGGCCCCTACGAGCAGTACTTC
CDR3: CSARGPYEQYF

V: TRBV7-2
D: -
size: -
J: TRBJ1-5
DNA: TGTGCCAGCAGCCCAACAACAGGGTCGGGACAGCCCCAGCATTTT
CDR3: CASSPTTGSGQPQHF

V: TRBV20-1
D: -
size: -
J: TRBJ1-1
DNA: TGCAGTGCTAGAAGGCTGGACGTACAAGCTTTCTTT
CDR3: CSARRLDVQAFF

V: TRBV12-3/TRBV12-4
D: -
size: -
J: TRBJ2-7
DNA: TGTGCCAGCAGTTTGGCCAGGAGCTCCTACGAGCAGTACTTC
CDR3: CASSLARSSYEQYF

V: TRBV4-3
D: TRBD1
size: -
J: TRBJ2-5
DNA: TGCGCCAGCAGCCAGAACACCGGGACAGTACAAGAGACCCAGTACTTC
CDR3: CASSQNTGTVQETQYF

V: TRBV7-9
D: -
size: -
J: TRBJ1-2
DNA: TGCGCCAGCAGCTTCCAGAGGGAAGGCTACACCTTC
CDR3: CASSFQREGYTF

V: TRBV11-2
D: -
size: few
J: TRBJ2-1
DNA: TGTGCCAGCAGCTTAAACCCCCCCCCAACGAACGATGAGCAGTTCTTC
CDR3: CASSLNPPPTNDEQFF

V: TRBV6-5
D: -
size: few
J: TRBJ2-3
DNA: TGTGCCAGCAATGGGGGGTTCGGGGATACGCAGTATTTT
CDR3: CASNGGFGDTQYF

V: TRBV12-5
D: -
size: few
J: TRBJ2-2
DNA: TGTGCTAGTGGGACGGGCACCGGGGAGCTGTTTTTT
CDR3: CASGTGTGELFF

V: TRBV6-2/TRBV6-3
D: -
size: -
J: TRBJ1-6
DNA: TGTGCCAGCAGTCAAAAACAGGGCGATCATAATTCACCCCTCCACTTT
CDR3: CASSQKQGDHNSPLHF

V: TRBV14
D: -
size: few
J: TRBJ2-1
DNA: TGTGCCAGCAGCCAAGGCAGGGGCGTATTCAATGAGCAGTTCTTC
CDR3: CASSQGRGVFNEQFF

V: TRBV7-9
D: -
size: few
J: TRBJ1-2
DNA: TGTGCCAGCAGCTACGACGGCGTACCTGGGAAAACTAACTATGGCTACACCTTC
CDR3: CASSYDGVPGKTNYGYTF

V: TRBV2
D: -
size: -
J: TRBJ2-1
DNA: TGTGCCAGCAACGGGGAACATTCCTACAATGAGCAGTTCTTC
CDR3: CASNGEHSYNEQFF

V: TRBV19
D: TRBD2
size: -
J: TRBJ2-1
DNA: TGTGCCAGTAGATTAGCGGGAGGGCCGATCGTGAATGAGCAGTTCTTC
CDR3: CASRLAGGPIVNEQFF

V: TRBV7-2
D: TRBD1
size: -
J: TRBJ2-5
DNA: TGTGCCAGCATCCGGACAGGGCTGCGTTCAGAGACCCAGTACTTC
CDR3: CASIRTGLRSETQYF

V: TRBV6-1
D: -
size: -
J: TRBJ2-3
DNA: TGTGCCAGCAGTGAAGGGCACTCTAGTCATGCGCAGTATTTT
CDR3: CASSEGHSSHAQYF

V: TRBV4-1
D: TRBD2
size: -
J: TRBJ2-1
DNA: TGCGCCAGCAGCCGACTAGCGGGACGCAATGAGCAGTTCTTC
CDR3: CASSRLAGRNEQFF

V: TRBV12-3/TRBV12-4
D: -
size: -
J: TRBJ2-1
DNA: TGTGCCAGCAGTTTCTTTCCCCTTCACAATGAGCAGTTCTTC
CDR3: CASSFFPLHNEQFF

V: TRBV12-3/TRBV12-4
D: -
size: -
J: TRBJ2-6
DNA: TGTGCCAGCAGTTTTCTTTCCAGGGTCCCTTTCGGGGCCAACGTCCTGACTTTC
CDR3: CASSFLSRVPFGANVLTF

V: TRBV5-1
D: TRBD2
size: -
J: TRBJ2-5
DNA: TGCGCCAGCAGCTTGTTTCGGGGGGACCAAGAGACCCAGTACTTC
CDR3: CASSLFRGDQETQYF

V: TRBV28
D: TRBD2
size: -
J: TRBJ2-3
DNA: TGTGCCAGCAGTTTATCCGAGTTAGCGGGGGGTCCCTCAGATACGCAGTATTTT
CDR3: CASSLSELAGGPSDTQYF

V: TRBV6-1
D: TRBD1
size: -
J: TRBJ1-5
DNA: TGTGCCAGCAGGGAAGCCTTCCGGGACAGGGCTTGTCATCAGCCCCAGCATTTT
CDR3: CASREAFRDRACHQPQHF

V: TRBV5-1
D: -
size: -
J: TRBJ2-3
DNA: TGCGCCAGCGCGGGTTTCACAGATACGCAGTATTTT
CDR3: CASAGFTDTQYF